A selection of T cell receptor beta chains follows, all from one sample in a study of shared clonotypes between healthy human individuals. Generated by immunoSEQ multiplex PCR, the TCRdb table keeps only in-frame clones and is missing some. Among fewer than 850,000 clones listed, around 96% were seen once. The sequenced sample consisted of naive CD8+ T cells sorted from blood. These receptors came from a man aged 25-45 years in good health. CDR3s include the opening cysteine and the closing phenylalanine or tryptophan. The D gene is left open where the match is weak. Size is stated for part of the rows, as once, few or many counts, or as a class when the clone is expanded.

J gene	V gene	D gene	clone size	CDR3 DNA	CDR3 protein
TRBJ2-3	TRBV9	TRBD2	.	TGTGCCAGCAGCATGAGCGGGAGACGTCCCGATACGCAGTATTTT	CASSMSGRRPDTQYF
TRBJ2-1	TRBV2	TRBD1	once	TGTGCCAGCAGTTTAGACAGGGTAGAGCAGTTCTTC	CASSLDRVEQFF
TRBJ2-2	TRBV28	.	.	TGTGCCAGCAGTTTAATCGGCGCGAACACCGGGGAGCTGTTTTTT	CASSLIGANTGELFF
TRBJ2-1	TRBV7-8	.	.	TGTGCCAGCAGCCTGGAGCCCCAGGGCAGGGGCAATGAGCAGTTCTTC	CASSLEPQGRGNEQFF
TRBJ2-1	TRBV7-9	TRBD2	.	TGTGCCAGCCGCTTAGCGGGAGACGAGCAGTTCTTC	CASRLAGDEQFF
TRBJ2-3	TRBV5-1	TRBD1	.	TGCGCCAGCAGCTGGCCGGGACAGGGGACCTTTAGCACAGATACGCAGTATTTT	CASSWPGQGTFSTDTQYF
TRBJ1-1	TRBV28	.	.	TGTGCCAGCAGTTTCCCCACCTTGAACACTGAAGCTTTCTTT	CASSFPTLNTEAFF
TRBJ2-2	TRBV29-1	.	.	TGCAGCGTTGTGCAGGGAGCCGGGGAGCTGTTTTTT	CSVVQGAGELFF
TRBJ2-1	TRBV9	TRBD2	.	TGTGCCAGCAGCACGGGACTAGCGGGATCCGACGATGAGCAGTTCTTC	CASSTGLAGSDDEQFF
TRBJ1-5	TRBV27	.	.	TGTGCCAGCAGTTCCCGACGAAGCAATCAGCCCCAGCATTTT	CASSSRRSNQPQHF
TRBJ2-5	TRBV6-5	TRBD2	once	TGTGCCAGCAGTTACTTGGCGGGAGGGATCCAAGAGACCCAGTACTTC	CASSYLAGGIQETQYF
TRBJ2-2	TRBV7-9	TRBD2	.	TGTGCCAGCAGCTCTCAGCTGGGTAGCGGGAGGGCCGATTCCGGGGAGCTGTTTTTT	CASSSQLGSGRADSGELFF
TRBJ2-2	TRBV7-7	.	once	TGTGCCAGCAGCCCGGCAGGGGTTCACGGGGAGCTGTTTTTT	CASSPAGVHGELFF
TRBJ2-1	TRBV9	TRBD2	.	TGTGCCAGCAGCGACTCTCCGGGACTAGCGGGAGTTCGGGATGAGCAGTTCTTC	CASSDSPGLAGVRDEQFF
TRBJ1-3	TRBV7-8	TRBD1	.	TGTGCCAGCAGCTTAGGCTCCGGGACAGGGACGAACACCATATATTTT	CASSLGSGTGTNTIYF
TRBJ2-3	TRBV27	TRBD1	.	TGTGCCAGCAGTTTGGCCTATGGGACAGGGGAGGCAGATACGCAGTATTTT	CASSLAYGTGEADTQYF
TRBJ1-2	TRBV7-9	.	.	TGTGCCAGCAGCTTAATTAGCGAGTATCAGTCGGAGGGCTATGGCTACACCTTC	CASSLISEYQSEGYGYTF
TRBJ2-7	TRBV7-9	TRBD2	.	TGTGCCAGCAGCTTAGGACTAGCGGGAAGAACCTACGAGCAGTACTTC	CASSLGLAGRTYEQYF
TRBJ2-3	TRBV27	TRBD2	.	TGTGCCAGCAGTGATACTAGCGCGAGAACAGATACGCAGTATTTT	CASSDTSARTDTQYF
TRBJ2-1	TRBV19	TRBD2	.	TGTGCCAGTAGTATACGGACTAGCGCCAACAATGAGCAGTTCTTC	CASSIRTSANNEQFF
TRBJ2-7	TRBV7-9	TRBD1	.	TGTGCCAGCAGTCCTAGGTTAGGGGGCGATGCCGAGCAGTACTTC	CASSPRLGGDAEQYF
TRBJ2-7	TRBV27	.	.	TGTGCCAGCAGCCGGGACGGGCCGTACGAGCAGTACTTC	CASSRDGPYEQYF
TRBJ2-7	TRBV27	.	.	TGTGCCAGCAGCCCCTCATGGGATTTTCAGTACTTC	CASSPSWDFQYF
TRBJ1-1	TRBV4-1	TRBD1	.	TGCGCCAGCAGCCAAGAGGGGGGACAGGGGATCACTGAAGCTTTCTTT	CASSQEGGQGITEAFF
TRBJ1-5	TRBV30	.	.	TGTGCCTGGAAACACGGCAATCAGCCCCAGCATTTT	CAWKHGNQPQHF
TRBJ2-2	TRBV6-5	TRBD2	.	TGTGCCAGCAGTTACATTACTAGCGACACCGGGGAGCTGTTTTTT	CASSYITSDTGELFF
TRBJ2-3	TRBV30	.	.	TGTGCCTGGAGACAGGGAGCGGCAGATACGCAGTATTTT	CAWRQGAADTQYF
TRBJ1-2	TRBV6-5	.	once	TGTGCCAGCAGCCTAGACAGTAACTATGGCTACACCTTC	CASSLDSNYGYTF
TRBJ2-1	TRBV28	.	.	TGTGCCAGCAGTTTAGGGTTAATAGAACCCAATGAGCAGTTCTTC	CASSLGLIEPNEQFF
TRBJ2-1	TRBV4-2	TRBD1	.	TGTGCCAGCAGCCAAGGGGGACAGGGGGTCGGGAATGAGCAGTTCTTC	CASSQGGQGVGNEQFF
TRBJ1-1	TRBV19	.	.	TGTGCCAGTAGTATAGTCACAGCAGGAGTCACTGAAGCTTTCTTT	CASSIVTAGVTEAFF
TRBJ2-2	TRBV6-5	.	.	TGTGCCAGCAGTTACTCGGTTCACACCGGGGAGCTGTTTTTT	CASSYSVHTGELFF
TRBJ2-3	TRBV29-1	TRBD1	.	TGCAGCGTTGAGCCGGGGACAGGGGTTAGCACAGATACGCAGTATTTT	CSVEPGTGVSTDTQYF
TRBJ2-7	TRBV4-3	.	.	TGCGCCAGCAGCCAAGGGGGAGCGGACTACGAGCAGTACTTC	CASSQGGADYEQYF
TRBJ1-5	TRBV21-1	.	.	TGTGCCAGCAGCAAAGCGCGTAAAGGGGCAAGCAATCAGCCCCAGCATTTT	CASSKARKGASNQPQHF
TRBJ1-3	TRBV28	.	.	TGTGCCAGCAGTCCCGTGTCAGGGATCCGCGTCAGAAACACCATATATTTT	CASSPVSGIRVRNTIYF
TRBJ2-1	TRBV7-3	.	once	TGTGCCAGCAGCTCCCATACCAATGAGCAGTTCTTC	CASSSHTNEQFF
TRBJ1-1	TRBV2	.	.	TGTGCCAGCAGAGCGGGGGGCGCGTGGAACACTGAAGCTTTCTTT	CASRAGGAWNTEAFF
TRBJ2-7	TRBV5-1	.	.	TGCGCCAGCAGCTTGGGGCCATTCTACGAGCAGTACTTC	CASSLGPFYEQYF
TRBJ1-5	TRBV5-1	.	.	TGCGCCAGCAGCCCGGGGGGCAATCAGCCCCAGCATTTT	CASSPGGNQPQHF
TRBJ2-7	TRBV9	.	once	TGTGCCAGCAGCGTAGCCGACGGATCCTACGAGCAGTACTTC	CASSVADGSYEQYF
TRBJ2-3	TRBV5-4	.	.	TGTGCCAGCAGCTTGAAAGGGGTCAGGCCCACAGATACGCAGTATTTT	CASSLKGVRPTDTQYF
TRBJ2-2	TRBV7-9	.	.	TGTGCCAGCAGCTCCCGAACCCAGGGACACACCGGGGAGCTGTTTTTT	CASSSRTQGHTGELFF
TRBJ2-7	TRBV7-9	TRBD2	.	TGTGCCAGCAGAACCACCAGGACGGGGGGAACTTCCTACGAGCAGTACTTC	CASRTTRTGGTSYEQYF
TRBJ2-3	TRBV25-1	TRBD1	once	TGTGCCAGCAGTGAATGGACAGGCTCGTCGGTCACAGATACGCAGTATTTT	CASSEWTGSSVTDTQYF
TRBJ2-7	TRBV19	TRBD2	.	TGTGCCAGTAGTATGACTAGCGGGCCCTACGAGCAGTACTTC	CASSMTSGPYEQYF
TRBJ2-3	TRBV27	.	.	TGTGCCAGCAGTTCGAGAAGCGATACGCAGTATTTT	CASSSRSDTQYF
TRBJ1-4	TRBV9	TRBD1	.	TGTGCCAGCAGCCCACAGGGGTCTGAAAAACTGTTTTTT	CASSPQGSEKLFF
TRBJ1-1	TRBV13	TRBD1	.	TGTGCCAGCAGCCAGACAGGGGTAGAGACTGAAGCTTTCTTT	CASSQTGVETEAFF
TRBJ2-7	TRBV27	TRBD1	once	TGTGCCAGCAGTTTACGAAGACAGGGGATCGACGAGCAGTACTTC	CASSLRRQGIDEQYF